A selection of T cell receptor beta chains follows, all from one sample in a study of regulatory T cells in long-lasting Graves disease. MiXCR, applied by TCRdb to the multiplex PCR reads, yields one record per CDR3 protein. In the table there are almost 350,000 distinct CDR3 sequences, roughly 21% of which are singletons. The sample was peripheral blood mononuclear cells (PBMCs), taken when the disease was refractory, from a patient treated with antithyroid drugs. The receptors derive from a female donor with Graves disease. CDR3s include the opening cysteine and the closing phenylalanine or tryptophan. The order of the fields is clone size, J gene, D gene, V gene, CDR3 protein, CDR3 DNA. D genes are given only for firm matches. Some rows mark clone size as missing; the rest say once, few, many or name a class of expanded clone.

>many|TRBJ1-6|NA|TRBV20-1
CSAEMDSYNSPLHF
TGCAGTGCTGAAATGGACTCCTATAATTCACCCCTCCACTTT
>many|TRBJ2-7|TRBD2|TRBV7-2
CASSPSGGDGEQYF
TGTGCCAGCAGCCCTAGCGGGGGGGATGGCGAGCAGTACTTC
>many|TRBJ1-5|NA|TRBV12-3/TRBV12-4
CASSFKGGFNQPQHF
TGTGCCAGCAGTTTTAAGGGAGGGTTCAATCAGCCCCAGCATTTT
>many|TRBJ2-5|NA|TRBV6-1
CASSPRGAEGTQYF
TGTGCCAGCAGTCCGAGGGGGGCGGAAGGGACCCAGTACTTC
>many|TRBJ1-1|NA|TRBV6-1
CASRTLGRANTEAFF
TGTGCCAGCAGGACCCTCGGACGGGCGAACACTGAAGCTTTCTTT
>NA|TRBJ1-6|NA|TRBV9
CASSLGNRPYNSPLHF
TGTGCCAGCAGCCTAGGCAACAGACCTTATAATTCACCCCTCCACTTT
>few|TRBJ1-1|TRBD1|TRBV29-1
CSVEKGGSTEAFF
TGCAGCGTTGAAAAAGGGGGCTCCACTGAAGCTTTCTTT
>NA|TRBJ2-7|NA|TRBV20-1
CSARDRAKYSYEQYF
TGCAGTGCTAGGGACCGGGCTAAATACTCCTACGAGCAGTACTTC
>few|TRBJ1-4|TRBD1|TRBV10-3
CANRDSRQKLFF
TGTGCCAACCGGGACAGCAGACAAAAACTGTTTTTT
>many|TRBJ1-2|NA|TRBV28
CASSPSARQATF
TGTGCCAGCAGTCCATCCGCTAGACAGGCCACCTTC
>few|TRBJ2-5|NA|TRBV5-1
CASSLWRGLETQYF
TGCGCCAGCAGCTTGTGGAGGGGGCTTGAGACCCAGTACTTC
>NA|TRBJ1-3|TRBD1|TRBV19
CASSTGQGGGNTIYF
TGTGCCAGTAGTACGGGACAGGGAGGTGGAAACACCATATATTTT
>NA|TRBJ2-7|NA|TRBV4-3
CASSQDLWDEQYF
TGCGCCAGCAGCCAAGATCTTTGGGACGAGCAGTACTTC
>NA|TRBJ2-1|NA|TRBV2
CASSELGNNEQFF
TGTGCCAGCAGTGAATTGGGAAACAATGAGCAGTTCTTC
>many|TRBJ1-6|NA|TRBV13
CASSLGLVGTWDSPLHF
TGTGCCAGCAGCTTAGGCCTAGTGGGGACGTGGGATTCACCCCTCCACTTT
>many|TRBJ1-3|NA|TRBV2
CASSATASGNTIYF
TGTGCCAGCAGTGCTACAGCCTCTGGAAACACCATATATTTT
>many|TRBJ1-5|TRBD1|TRBV27
CASRPRTGGQPQHF
TGTGCCAGCAGACCCAGGACAGGCGGCCAGCCCCAGCATTTT
>few|TRBJ2-3|TRBD1|TRBV12-3/TRBV12-4
CASSLWQGATDTQYF
TGTGCCAGCAGTTTGTGGCAGGGGGCCACAGATACGCAGTATTTT
>NA|TRBJ1-5|NA|TRBV10-3
CATGPGDQPQHF
TGTGCCACCGGGCCAGGGGACCAGCCCCAGCATTTT
>NA|TRBJ2-7|NA|TRBV4-1
CASSQAGTGGYYEQYF
TGCGCCAGCAGCCAAGCGGGGACCGGGGGATACTACGAGCAGTACTTC
>NA|TRBJ2-2|TRBD2|TRBV19
CASSWLAGLTGELFF
TGTGCCAGTAGTTGGCTAGCGGGACTCACCGGGGAGCTGTTTTTT
>many|TRBJ2-7|NA|TRBV28
CASTKAGDLSYEQYF
TGTGCCAGCACGAAAGCTGGCGACCTCTCCTACGAGCAGTACTTC
>many|TRBJ1-6|NA|TRBV20-1
CSARVSGPGNSPLHF
TGCAGTGCTAGGGTGTCGGGACCGGGGAATTCACCCCTCCACTTT
>many|TRBJ1-2|TRBD1|TRBV18
CASSRGQEAGYTF
TGTGCCAGCTCGCGGGGACAGGAGGCTGGCTACACCTTC
>many|TRBJ1-1|TRBD1|TRBV20-1
CSARDPGRGRWGTEAFF
TGCAGTGCTAGAGATCCGGGCAGGGGGAGGTGGGGTACTGAAGCTTTCTTT
>NA|TRBJ2-1|TRBD2|TRBV11-3
CASSLVAGGPGEQFF
TGTGCCAGCAGCTTGGTAGCGGGAGGGCCGGGTGAGCAGTTCTTC
>NA|TRBJ2-7|TRBD2|TRBV19
CASSMGTRETYEQYF
TGTGCCAGTAGTATGGGGACTAGGGAGACCTACGAGCAGTACTTC
>NA|TRBJ2-7|TRBD2|TRBV5-1
CASSLVSGGNYEQYF
TGCGCCAGCAGCTTGGTTAGCGGGGGAAACTACGAGCAGTACTTC